This T cell receptor beta chain appears in the sequencing data of a study of blood T cell repertoires in COVID-19. About the study: There were acute and convalescent COVID-19 samples, and they came from the United States, Italy and Spain. T cells, B-cell-depleted T cells, or PBMCs supplied cDNA or gDNA.

Original processing notes: Estimation of nucleated cell counts was performed using reference gene primer amplification. Here immunoSEQ multiplex PCR was the method, and the copy in TCRdb shows in-frame clones only, minus some. V, J and clone size derive from that table, while D and trimming were established from the DNA sequence. The data hold fewer than 300,000 clones, with about nine tenths observed a single time. Trimming at V came to 4 bases and at J to 5 bases, leaving 10 bases not matched to a gene. CDR1 is LGHDT, CDR2 YNNKEL, per germline (reference sequence). The CDR3 runs to 15 residues. The rearrangement links TRBV3-1 (or the pseudogene TRBV3-2) to TRBJ2-5, with 7 bases aligning to TRBD2. This clonotype originated in a middle-aged man who had recovered from COVID-19. The specimen sequenced was peripheral blood. CDR3 region: CASSLPSGWGETQYF. The DNA for the CDR3 is TGTGCCAGCAGCCTACCTAGCGGATGGGGGGAGACCCAGTACTTC.